The sequence of this TCR beta chain was determined in a study of T cell changes during pregnancy in multiple sclerosis. The CDR3 covers 16 residues. The germline V gene has CDR1 SQVTM and CDR2 ANQGSEA. Trimming cost V 4 bases and J 6 bases; bases outside gene matches: 7. Generated by immunoSEQ multiplex PCR, the TCRdb table keeps only in-frame clones and is missing some. The sample carries about 38,000 clones, around 90% recorded once. This sample comprised CD4+ T cells from peripheral blood mononuclear cells, obtained after pregnancy. This chain uses TRBV29-1 with TRBJ2-1; 15 bases match TRBD2. The clonotype originates from a female donor in good health, enrolled as a control in a pregnancy study. CDR3 nucleotides: TGCAGCGTTGCCCTTGGGACTAGCGGGAGGACCAATGAGCAGTTCTTC. Amino acid sequence: CSVALGTSGRTNEQFF.